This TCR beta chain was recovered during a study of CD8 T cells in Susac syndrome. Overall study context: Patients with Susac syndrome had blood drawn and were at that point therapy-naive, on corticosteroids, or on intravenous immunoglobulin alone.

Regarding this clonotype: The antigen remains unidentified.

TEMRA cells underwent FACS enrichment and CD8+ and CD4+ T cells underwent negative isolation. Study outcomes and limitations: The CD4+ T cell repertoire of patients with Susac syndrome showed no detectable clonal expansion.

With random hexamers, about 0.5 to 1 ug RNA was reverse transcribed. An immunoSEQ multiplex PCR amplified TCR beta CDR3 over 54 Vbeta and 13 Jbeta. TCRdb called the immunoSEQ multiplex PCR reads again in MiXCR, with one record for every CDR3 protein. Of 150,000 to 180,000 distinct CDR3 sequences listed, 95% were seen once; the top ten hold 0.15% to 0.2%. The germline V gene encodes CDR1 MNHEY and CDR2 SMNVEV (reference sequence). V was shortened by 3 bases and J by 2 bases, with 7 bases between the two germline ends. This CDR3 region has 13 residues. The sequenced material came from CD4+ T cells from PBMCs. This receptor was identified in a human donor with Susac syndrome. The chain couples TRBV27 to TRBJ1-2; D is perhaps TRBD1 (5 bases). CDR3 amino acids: CASSFEGNYGYTF. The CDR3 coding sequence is TGTGCCAGCAGTTTTGAGGGGAACTATGGCTACACCTTC.